A single sample is the source of the 10 T cell receptor beta chains below, sequenced in a study of T cell repertoires in cytomegalovirus infection (dated 2019 in TCRdb). Antigens for these TCRs are unknown. What this sample's treatment or condition label stands for: in vitro stimulation with specific CMV peptide epitopes to enrich CMV-specific T cells. TCRdb lists the instrument as Illumina HiSeq 1500. Starting from the raw public reads, TCRdb applied fastp trimming at Q25, assembled clones with MiXCR and retained in-frame beta chains. Rows with a matching CDR3 protein are joined into one entry that keeps the most common DNA and genes. In this sample the table shows 900,000 to 950,000 distinct CDR3 sequences, 30% to 40% of which occur a single time. The top ten clones comprise over 11% of the sample. The specimen was cultured CD8+ T cells from PBMCs, collected from culture after CMV antigen stimulation. Receptors originate from a human donor in good health (CMV status not recorded). Some clones in this sample may be carry-over from other donors' samples.

This clonotype was detected a few times. The J gene is TRBJ1-2, the V gene TRBV6-5; D gene ambiguous. V dropped 0 bases and J dropped 8 bases, with 13 bases sitting between them. Looked up from germline, CDR1 is MNHEY and CDR2 is SVGAGI. This CDR3 is 14 amino acids long. CDR3 sequence (DNA): TGTGCCAGCAGTTACTCGAGGCTAGGGTACGGCTACACCTTC. Protein sequence: CASSYSRLGYGYTF.

J is TRBJ1-5 and V is TRBV19; TRBD1 is a possible D gene (5 bases). This CDR3 spans 14 amino acids. Germline V gives CDR1 LNHDA, CDR2 SQIVND (reference sequence). Trimming removed 5 bases at V and 8 bases at J, with 16 bases between. The CDR3: CASSPGSLPEPQHF. CDR3 coding DNA: TGTGCCAGTAGTCCAGGGAGCCTACCCGAGCCCCAGCATTTT. Full variable domain (remainder filled in from reference TRBV19 and TRBJ1-5): DGGITQSPKYLFRKEGQNVTLSCEQNLNHDAMYWYRQDPGQGLRLIYYSQIVNDFQKGDIAEGYSVSREKKESFPLTVTSAQKNPTAFYLCASSPGSLPEPQHFGDGTRLSIL.

J is TRBJ2-5 and V is TRBV2; tentative D call: TRBD2 (6 bases). This CDR3 spans 16 amino acids. Germline lookup yields CDR1 SNHLY and CDR2 FYNNEI. V gave up 8 bases and J gave up 2 bases, with 21 bases separating them. The CDR3 nucleotides are TGTGCCAGCCGGATCACGGGGCCTAGCGTACAAGAGACCCAGTACTTC. It specifies CASRITGPSVQETQYF.

Regarding this clonotype: One end of the junction does not line up with germline, which may come from a read error. This rearrangement joins TRBV7-6 to TRBJ2-5; 11 bases agree with TRBD2. The CDR3 is 15 residues long. Per the germline V gene, CDR1 is SGHVS and CDR2 is FNYEAQ. CDR3 nucleotide sequence: TGTGCTAGCAGCGCCCATAGCGGGGGGGGGGAGACCCAGTACTTC. This translates into CASSAHSGGGETQYF.

This clonotype was counted between two and nine times. This chain joins TRBV5-8 and TRBJ2-3, with 8 positions matching TRBD1. Losses at the gene ends were 0 bases for V and 1 base for J; bases not matched to a gene: 7. The CDR3 contains 17 residues. Germline V CDR1 and CDR2: SGHTS, YDEGEE. This CDR3 is CASSLGRTGSGTDTQYF. In nucleotides, the CDR3 is TGTGCCAGCAGCTTGGGGCGGACAGGGTCCGGCACAGATACGCAGTATTTT.

The chain recombines TRBV5-5 with TRBJ1-2; weak D call: TRBD1 (5 bases). From germline, CDR1 is SGHKS and CDR2 YYEKEE (reference sequence). Trimming removed 0 bases at V and 0 bases at J, with 12 bases between. The CDR3 length is 16 residues. As DNA, the CDR3 is TGTGCCAGCAGCTTGGATGCTGGGGCGGCTAACTATGGCTACACCTTC. Encoded protein: CASSLDAGAANYGYTF.

The chain uses TRBV19 and TRBJ1-5; D is perhaps TRBD1 (5 bases). The CDR3 runs 14 residues. Trimming took off 3 bases at V and 11 bases at J, with 17 bases between the two ends. Germline values: CDR1 LNHDA, CDR2 SQIVND (reference sequence). This CDR3 is CASSIWGRDEAQHF. The DNA for the CDR3 is TGTGCCAGTAGTATTTGGGGCAGGGATGAAGCCCAGCATTTT.

This clonotype was seen ten or more times. This chain connects TRBV7-2 to TRBJ1-2, with 7 bases that match TRBD1. The CDR3 totals 11 residues. The germline gives CDR1 SGHTA, CDR2 FQGNSA. With V trimmed by 6 bases and J by 7 bases, 2 bases remained unmatched. The CDR3 reads CASRSGGGYTF. DNA of the CDR3: TGTGCCAGCAGATCAGGGGGTGGCTACACCTTC. Full variable domain (remainder filled in from reference TRBV7-2 and TRBJ1-2): GAGVSQSPSNKVTEKGKDVELRCDPISGHTALYWYRQSLGQGLEFLIYFQGNSAPDKSGLPSDRFSAERTGGSVSTLTIQRTQQEDSAVYLCASRSGGGYTFGSGTRLTVV.

This clonotype has only a few counts. The chain joins TRBV2 to TRBJ2-3; no reliable D call. The V gene's germline CDR1 is SNHLY and CDR2 FYNNEI. The CDR3 totals 12 residues. Trimming took 1 base from V and 6 from J, leaving 5 bases between them. The CDR3 loop is CASSEDEDTQYF. CDR3 in DNA: TGTGCCAGCAGTGAAGATGAGGATACGCAGTATTTT. Full variable domain (remainder filled in from reference TRBV2 and TRBJ2-3): EPEVTQTPSHQVTQMGQEVILRCVPISNHLYFYWYRQILGQKVEFLVSFYNNEISEKSEIFDDQFSVERPDGSNFTLKIRSTKLEDSAMYFCASSEDEDTQYFGPGTRLTVL.

This clonotype was seen a few times. This chain joins TRBV12-3 or TRBV12-4 and TRBJ2-2, with 8 bases that match TRBD1. Losses at the gene ends were 3 bases for V and 0 bases for J; bases not matched to a gene: 6. This CDR3 is built from 17 residues. Here the CDR3 reads CASSFARGLANTGELFF. CDR3 sequence (DNA): TGTGCCAGCAGTTTCGCCAGGGGGCTAGCGAACACCGGGGAGCTGTTTTTT.